This TCR beta chain was obtained from a study of blood T cell repertoires in COVID-19. Across the study: From the United States, Italy and Spain came samples of acute and convalescent COVID-19. In each case, the material was cDNA or gDNA derived from T cells, B-cell-depleted T cells, or PBMCs.

The V gene lost 1 base and the J gene lost 2 bases, with 5 bases spanning the gap. This CDR3 spans 13 amino acids. Germline V lookup: CDR1 LGHNT, CDR2 FRNRAP. TCRdb keeps only in-frame clones here, not all; method: immunoSEQ multiplex PCR. The sample shows roughly 100,000 clones, roughly four fifths of them seen only once. V gene TRBV12-5 combines with J gene TRBJ1-1; D is ambiguous. The TCR comes from a man between 35 and 55 years old with active or convalescent COVID-19. The sequencing sample was made of peripheral blood. The CDR3 sequence: CASGLDRNTEAFF. The DNA for the CDR3 is TGTGCTAGTGGTTTGGACAGAAACACTGAAGCTTTCTTT.